In this sample, the clone carrying this T cell receptor beta chain turned up once. Trimming removed 0 bases at V and 8 bases at J, with 7 bases between. Germline CDR1 reads LGHDT; CDR2 reads YNNKEL (reference sequence). The CDR3 runs to 12 residues. The data derive from a study of blood T cell repertoires in COVID-19. Study-wide background: The United States, Italy and Spain were the sources of the acute and convalescent COVID-19 samples. PBMCs, B-cell-depleted T cells, or T cells provided the cDNA or gDNA that made up the material.

In the authors' methods: Amplification of reference gene primers was used by the study to estimate nucleated cell counts. The repertoire was sequenced with immunoSEQ multiplex PCR; TCRdb's copy has only in-frame clones and lacks some. V, J and clone size derive from that table, while D and trimming were established from the DNA sequence. The top ten hold around an eighth of the sample, which has approximately 89,000 clones, about 81% seen once. The rearrangement uses TRBV3-1 (or the pseudogene TRBV3-2) and TRBJ1-1; D is undetermined. The receptor was isolated from a human donor in a cohort sampled during active COVID-19. The sequenced sample consisted of peripheral blood. The CDR3 reads CASSQDLREAFF. CDR3 DNA: TGTGCCAGCAGCCAAGATCTCAGGGAAGCTTTCTTT.